The clone carrying this TCR beta chain was observed once. The entry originates in a study of control samples from healthy donors and cancer patients. J gave up 7 bases and V 5 bases, and 9 bases lay outside the gene matches. The V gene's germline CDR1 is SGHVS and CDR2 FNYEAQ. This CDR3 spans 15 amino acids. TCRdb's table, derived via immunoSEQ multiplex PCR, lists solely in-frame clones and lacks some. The repertoire holds roughly 90,000 clones, roughly 93% seen once, with about 1.5% in the top ten. This receptor was obtained from a woman younger than 45 in good health. The sample consisted of blood. V is TRBV7-6 and J is TRBJ1-4; 8 nucleotides align to TRBD1. CDR3 protein: CASSPDRGGGEKLFF. The CDR3 region has the DNA TGTGCCAGCAGCCCCGACAGGGGAGGCGGTGAAAAACTGTTTTTT.